This is a list of T cell receptor beta chains from one sample in a study of blood T cell repertoires in COVID-19. This table comes from immunoSEQ multiplex PCR, and its TCRdb copy is limited to in-frame clones, with some not included. The sample includes over 100,000 clones, around 86% of them seen just once. Sequencing was carried out using peripheral blood. The receptors stem from a man older than 75 with acute or convalescent COVID-19. The CDR3 runs from the conserved cysteine through the conserved F or W. A D gene is named only where the DNA matches it firmly. For some rows the clone size is stated as once, few or many, or as a class when expanded; others skip it.

cdr3_length,clone_size,j_call,v_call,d_call,cdr3_aa,cdr3_nt
15,-,TRBJ2-2,TRBV6-5,TRBD1,CASSRDRGVTGELFF,TGTGCCAGCAGCCGGGACAGGGGAGTCACCGGGGAGCTGTTTTTT
11,-,TRBJ1-2,TRBV28,-,CASSFGYGYTF,TGTGCCAGCAGTTTCGGCTATGGCTACACCTTC
15,once,TRBJ1-3,TRBV5-6,TRBD1,CASSPGQYSGNTIYF,TGTGCCAGCAGCCCGGGACAGTACTCTGGAAACACCATATATTTT
15,-,TRBJ1-3,TRBV28,-,CASSLYRPGRNTIYF,TGTGCCAGCAGTTTATACCGGCCAGGAAGAAACACCATATATTTT
15,-,TRBJ2-7,TRBV7-2,TRBD2,CASSLAPSGRYEQYF,TGTGCCAGCAGCTTAGCGCCTAGCGGGAGGTACGAGCAGTACTTC
15,-,TRBJ1-1,TRBV4-3,TRBD1,CASSQETGAGTEAFF,TGCGCCAGCAGCCAAGAAACAGGGGCCGGGACTGAAGCTTTCTTT
12,-,TRBJ1-5,TRBV18,-,CASSKGEQPQHF,TGTGCCAGCTCAAAAGGGGAACAGCCCCAGCATTTT
14,-,TRBJ1-4,TRBV5-1,TRBD1,CASSLGTGNEKLFF,TGCGCCAGCAGCTTAGGGACAGGGAATGAAAAACTGTTTTTT
15,-,TRBJ1-5,TRBV19,-,CASSIGQVNNQPQHF,TGTGCCAGTAGTATAGGGCAGGTTAACAATCAGCCCCAGCATTTT
15,-,TRBJ1-2,TRBV7-9,-,CASSLGSGINYGYTF,TGTGCCAGCAGCTTAGGTTCAGGGATAAACTATGGCTACACCTTC
14,-,TRBJ2-5,TRBV5-1,-,CASSLGGIKETQYF,TGCGCCAGCAGCTTAGGAGGTATTAAAGAGACCCAGTACTTC